Listed here are 3 T cell receptor beta chains from one sample, sequenced in a study of blood T cells in healthy people across ages. Alongside a J-beta primer mix, a sample-barcoded 5' primer served in a second PCR lasting roughly 6 to 11 cycles. TCRdb itself ran the 5' RACE reads through MiXCR, one entry per CDR3 protein. The data contain fewer than 950,000 distinct CDR3 sequences, 35% to 40% of them singletons. Specimen: blood. The receptors were sampled from a young man in good health.

This clonotype has only a few counts. The gene calls are TRBV18 and TRBJ2-1; D perhaps matches TRBD2 (5 bases). The CDR3 consists of 12 residues. Per germline, CDR1 KGHSH and CDR2 LQKENI. Trimming removed 5 bases at V and 8 bases at J, with 10 bases between. The CDR3 sequence is CASSWTGDEQFF. DNA of the CDR3: TGTGCCAGCTCATGGACTGGCGATGAGCAGTTCTTC. The variable domain in full, with the rest retrieved from reference TRBV18 and TRBJ2-1, is NAGVMQNPRHLVRRRGQEARLRCSPMKGHSHVYWYRQLPEEGLKFMVYLQKENIIDESGMPKERFSAEFPKEGPSILRIQQVVRGDSAAYFCASSWTGDEQFFGPGTRLTVL.

This clonotype was detected only a few times. The chain combines TRBV10-3 with TRBJ2-3; 10 bases are a match to TRBD2. The CDR3 runs 15 residues. CDR1 is ENHRY and CDR2 is SYGVKD in the germline V gene. Unmatched junction bases numbered 1, after V lost 4 bases and J lost 0 bases. CDR3 protein: CAISGTSGSTDTQYF. In DNA, the CDR3 is TGTGCCATCAGTGGGACTAGCGGTAGCACAGATACGCAGTATTTT.

CDR3 region: CASSLMEGATEAFF. CDR3 DNA sequence: TGTGCCAGCAGTTTAATGGAGGGGGCCACTGAAGCTTTCTTT. V usage is TRBV12-3 or TRBV12-4 and J usage is TRBJ1-1, with 7 bases that match TRBD1. This CDR3 has 14 amino acids. V lost 2 bases to trimming and J lost 4 bases; unmatched junction nucleotides: 4.